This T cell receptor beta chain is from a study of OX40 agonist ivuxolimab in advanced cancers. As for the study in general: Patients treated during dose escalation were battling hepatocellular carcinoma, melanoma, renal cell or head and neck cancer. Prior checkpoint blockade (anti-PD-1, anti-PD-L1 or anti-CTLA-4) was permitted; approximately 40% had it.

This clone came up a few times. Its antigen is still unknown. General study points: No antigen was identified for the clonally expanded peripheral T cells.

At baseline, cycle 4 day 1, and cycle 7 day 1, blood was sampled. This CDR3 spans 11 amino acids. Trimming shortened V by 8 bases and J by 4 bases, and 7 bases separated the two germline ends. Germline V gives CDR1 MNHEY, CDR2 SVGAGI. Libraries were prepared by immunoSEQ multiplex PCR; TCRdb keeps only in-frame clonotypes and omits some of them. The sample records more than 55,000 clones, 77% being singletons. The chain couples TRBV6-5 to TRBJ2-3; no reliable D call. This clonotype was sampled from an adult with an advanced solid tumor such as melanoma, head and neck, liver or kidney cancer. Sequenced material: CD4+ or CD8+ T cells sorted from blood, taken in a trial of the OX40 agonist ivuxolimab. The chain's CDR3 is CASAGADTQYF. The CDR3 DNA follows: TGTGCCAGCGCTGGGGCAGATACGCAGTATTTT.